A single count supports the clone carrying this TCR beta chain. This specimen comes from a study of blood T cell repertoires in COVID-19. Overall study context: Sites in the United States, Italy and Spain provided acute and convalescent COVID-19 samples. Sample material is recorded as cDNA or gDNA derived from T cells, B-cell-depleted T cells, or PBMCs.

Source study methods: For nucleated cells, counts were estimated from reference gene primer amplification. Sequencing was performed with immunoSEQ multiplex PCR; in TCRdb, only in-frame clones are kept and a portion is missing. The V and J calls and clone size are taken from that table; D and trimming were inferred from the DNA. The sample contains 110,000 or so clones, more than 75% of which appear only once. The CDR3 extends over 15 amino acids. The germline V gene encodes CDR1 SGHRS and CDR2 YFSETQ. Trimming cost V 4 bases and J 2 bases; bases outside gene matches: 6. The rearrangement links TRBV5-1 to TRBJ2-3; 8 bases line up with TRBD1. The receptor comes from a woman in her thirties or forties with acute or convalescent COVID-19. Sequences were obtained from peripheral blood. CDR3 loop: CASSTRGLDTDTQYF. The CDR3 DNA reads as TGCGCCAGCAGCACCAGGGGGCTCGACACAGATACGCAGTATTTT.